This note documents a single T cell receptor beta chain sequence. Its antigen remains unidentified. The CDR3 spans 16 residues. V was cut by 1 base and J by 3 bases, with 16 bases left in between. Looked up from germline, CDR1 is MNHEY and CDR2 is SMNVEV (reference sequence). Data came from immunoSEQ multiplex PCR; TCRdb stores just in-frame clones and leaves some out. The sample has 55,000 to 60,000 clones; 93% are singletons. These data come from a study of OX40 agonist ivuxolimab in advanced cancers. Background on the study: Participants averaged about 60 years of age (range roughly 23 to 80) and were less than 85% male.

General study results and limits: Expanded clones belonging to CD8+ T cells outnumbered, on average, those of CD4+.

V and J are TRBV27 and TRBJ2-7; D gene uncertain. The sample was CD4+ or CD8+ T cells sorted from blood, taken in a trial of the OX40 agonist ivuxolimab. The origin of this receptor is an adult with an advanced solid tumor such as melanoma, head and neck, liver or kidney cancer. The CDR3 bases are TGTGCCAGCAGTTTATATGGGCCACCATCGAACTACGAGCAGTACTTC. Its protein is CASSLYGPPSNYEQYF.